This TCR beta chain comes out of a study of T cells in Graves' hyperthyroidism and ophthalmopathy. Findings of the study overall: Separating ophthalmopathy from stable hyperthyroidism was achieved by a 13 V-J model.

This clonotype has a handful of counts. Its target is not known. Patients having uncontrolled infection, another autoimmune disease, pregnancy or lactation were not included. Regions amplified from RNA transcripts were the TCR beta CDR3 regions. First-round RT-PCR of the TCR CDR3 relied on the HTBI primer set. MiXCR, run by TCRdb on the multiplex PCR reads, gives a single entry per CDR3 protein. The sample holds over 400,000 distinct CDR3 sequences; approximately 23% are singletons and the top ten take approximately 54%. This TCR derives from a woman aged 70-85 years with Graves' ophthalmopathy. The source material was blood.

Here the CDR3 DNA reads TGTGCCTGGAGTGGGGGGGTCTCTGGCTACACCTTC. This translates into CAWSGGVSGYTF. The V gene is TRBV30, the J gene TRBJ1-2, with TRBD1 as a possible D gene (5 bases). This CDR3 region has 12 residues. Germline V gives CDR1 GTSNPN, CDR2 SVGIG (reference sequence). Trimming stripped 1 base from V and 7 bases from J, with 10 bases between. The whole variable domain, remainder taken from reference TRBV30 and TRBJ1-2, is SQTIHQWPATLVQPVGSPLSLECTVEGTSNPNLYWYRQAAGRGLQLLFYSVGIGQISSEVPQNLSASRPQDRQFILSSKKLLLSDSGFYLCAWSGGVSGYTFGSGTRLTVV.